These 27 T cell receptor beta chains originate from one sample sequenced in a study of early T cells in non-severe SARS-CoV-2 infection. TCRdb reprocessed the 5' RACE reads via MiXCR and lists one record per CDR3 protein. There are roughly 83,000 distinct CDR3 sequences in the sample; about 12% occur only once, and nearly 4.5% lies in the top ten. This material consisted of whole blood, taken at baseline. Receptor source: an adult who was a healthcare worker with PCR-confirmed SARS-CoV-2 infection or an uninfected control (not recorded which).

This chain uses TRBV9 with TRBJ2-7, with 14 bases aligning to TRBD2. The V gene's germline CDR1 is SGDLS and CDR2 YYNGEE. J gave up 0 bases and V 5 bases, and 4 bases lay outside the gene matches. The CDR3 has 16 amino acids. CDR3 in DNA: TGTGCCAGCAGTCAAGGGACTAGCGGGGGCTCCTACGAGCAGTACTTC. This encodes CASSQGTSGGSYEQYF. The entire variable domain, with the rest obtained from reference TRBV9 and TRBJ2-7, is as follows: DSGVTQTPKHLITATGQRVTLRCSPRSGDLSVYWYQQSLDQGLQFLIQYYNGEERAKGNILERFSAQQFPDLHSELNLSSLELGDSALYFCASSQGTSGGSYEQYFGPGTRLTVT.

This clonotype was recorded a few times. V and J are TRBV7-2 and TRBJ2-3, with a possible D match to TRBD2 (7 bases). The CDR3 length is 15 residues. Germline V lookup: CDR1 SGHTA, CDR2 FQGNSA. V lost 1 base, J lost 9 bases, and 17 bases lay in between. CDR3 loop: CASSLVGGGAVTQYF. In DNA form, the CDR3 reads TGTGCCAGCAGCTTAGTTGGAGGGGGGGCCGTCACGCAGTATTTT.

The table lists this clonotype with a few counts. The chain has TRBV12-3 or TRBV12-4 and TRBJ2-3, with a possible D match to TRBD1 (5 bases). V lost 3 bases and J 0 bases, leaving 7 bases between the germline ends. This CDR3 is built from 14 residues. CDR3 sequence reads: CASSFKGSTDTQYF. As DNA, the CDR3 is TGTGCCAGCAGTTTTAAGGGGAGCACAGATACGCAGTATTTT.

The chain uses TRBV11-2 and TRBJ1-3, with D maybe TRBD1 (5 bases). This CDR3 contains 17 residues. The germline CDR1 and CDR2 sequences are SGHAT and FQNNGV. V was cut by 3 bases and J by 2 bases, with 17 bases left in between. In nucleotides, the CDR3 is TGTGCCAGCAGCTTGAGTTTACGGGGGAAGACTGGAAACACCATATATTTT. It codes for CASSLSLRGKTGNTIYF.

The DNA of the CDR3 is TGCGCCAGCAGCTTTGGGACAGGGGACAATCAGCCCCAGCATTTT. It encodes CASSFGTGDNQPQHF. The chain employs TRBV5-1 and TRBJ1-5, with 10 bases lining up with TRBD1. From germline, CDR1 is SGHRS and CDR2 YFSETQ. With V trimmed by 2 bases and J by 3 bases, 2 bases remained unmatched. The CDR3 is 15 residues long.

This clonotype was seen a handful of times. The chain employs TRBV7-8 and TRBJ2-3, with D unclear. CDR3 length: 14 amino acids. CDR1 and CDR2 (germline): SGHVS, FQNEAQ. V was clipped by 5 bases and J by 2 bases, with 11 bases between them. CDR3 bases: TGTGCCAGCAGCCCGGTCGTCCTCACAGATACGCAGTATTTT. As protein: CASSPVVLTDTQYF.

The CDR3 coding sequence is TGTGCCAGCTCACCCCCCCCGAGGGGAGTGAACACTGAAGCTTTCTTT. This encodes CASSPPPRGVNTEAFF. V usage is TRBV18 and J usage is TRBJ1-1, with D perhaps matching TRBD1 (5 bases). CDR3 length equals 16 residues. With 3 bases removed from V and 0 bases from J, the gap between germline ends came to 14 bases. CDR1 is KGHSH and CDR2 is LQKENI in the germline V gene.

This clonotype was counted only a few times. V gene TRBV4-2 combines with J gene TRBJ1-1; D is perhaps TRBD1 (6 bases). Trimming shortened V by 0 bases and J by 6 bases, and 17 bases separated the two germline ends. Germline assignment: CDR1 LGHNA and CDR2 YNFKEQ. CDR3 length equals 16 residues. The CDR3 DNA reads TGTGCCAGCAGCCAAGATAGGGGGGCGGGATGGCCTGAAGCTTTCTTT. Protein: CASSQDRGAGWPEAFF.

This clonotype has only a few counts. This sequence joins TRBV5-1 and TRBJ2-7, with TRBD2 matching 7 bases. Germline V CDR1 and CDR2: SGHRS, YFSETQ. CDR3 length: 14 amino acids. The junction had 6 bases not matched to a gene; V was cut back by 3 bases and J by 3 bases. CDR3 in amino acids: CASSSTSAHYEQYF. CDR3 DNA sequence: TGCGCCAGCAGCTCTACTAGCGCCCACTACGAGCAGTACTTC. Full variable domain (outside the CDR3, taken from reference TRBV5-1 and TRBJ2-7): KAGVTQTPRYLIKTRGQQVTLSCSPISGHRSVSWYQQTPGQGLQFLFEYFSETQRNKGNFPGRFSGRQFSNSRSEMNVSTLELGDSALYLCASSSTSAHYEQYFGPGTRLTVT.

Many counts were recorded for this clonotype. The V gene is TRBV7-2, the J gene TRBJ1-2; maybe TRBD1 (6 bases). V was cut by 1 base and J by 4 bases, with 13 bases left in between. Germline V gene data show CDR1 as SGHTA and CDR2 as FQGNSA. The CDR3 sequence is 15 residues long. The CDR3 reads CASSLGGGTGYGYTF. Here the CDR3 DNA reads TGTGCCAGCAGCTTAGGGGGGGGCACGGGCTATGGCTACACCTTC.

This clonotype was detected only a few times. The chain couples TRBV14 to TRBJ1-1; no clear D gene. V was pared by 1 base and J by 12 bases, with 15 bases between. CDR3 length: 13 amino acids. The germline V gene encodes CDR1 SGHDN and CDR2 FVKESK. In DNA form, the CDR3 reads TGTGCCAGCAGCCAAGCTGGGTCCCGGCGGTCTTTCTTT. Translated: CASSQAGSRRSFF.

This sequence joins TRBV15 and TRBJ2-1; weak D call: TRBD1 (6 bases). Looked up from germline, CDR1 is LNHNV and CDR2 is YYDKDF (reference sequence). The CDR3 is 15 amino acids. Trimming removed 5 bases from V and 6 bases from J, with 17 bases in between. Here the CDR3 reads CATSDTGHRGNEQFF. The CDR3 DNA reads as TGTGCCACCAGCGACACAGGGCACCGGGGCAATGAGCAGTTCTTC.

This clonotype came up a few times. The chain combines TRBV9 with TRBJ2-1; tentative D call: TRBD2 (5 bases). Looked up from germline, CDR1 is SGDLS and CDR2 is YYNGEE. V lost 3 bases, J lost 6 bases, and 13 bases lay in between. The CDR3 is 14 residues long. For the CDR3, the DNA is TGTGCCAGCAGCGCGAACCCGGGAACCAATGAGCAGTTCTTC. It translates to CASSANPGTNEQFF. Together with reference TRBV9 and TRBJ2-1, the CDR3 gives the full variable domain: DSGVTQTPKHLITATGQRVTLRCSPRSGDLSVYWYQQSLDQGLQFLIQYYNGEERAKGNILERFSAQQFPDLHSELNLSSLELGDSALYFCASSANPGTNEQFFGPGTRLTVL.

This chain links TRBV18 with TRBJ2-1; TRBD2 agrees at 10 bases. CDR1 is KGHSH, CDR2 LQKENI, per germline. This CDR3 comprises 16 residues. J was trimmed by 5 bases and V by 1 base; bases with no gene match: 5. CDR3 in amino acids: CASSPLVLAGDNEQFF. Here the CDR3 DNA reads TGTGCCAGCTCACCACTCGTGCTAGCGGGAGACAATGAGCAGTTCTTC.

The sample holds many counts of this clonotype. The CDR3 DNA reads TGCAGTGCTAGGGGAGGGACCGACTCCTACGAGCAGTACTTC. Its translation is CSARGGTDSYEQYF. The chain employs TRBV20-1 and TRBJ2-7, with 7 bases that match TRBD2. Germline trimming cut 3 bases from V and 0 bases from J; bases unmatched to any gene: 5. CDR1 DFQATT and CDR2 SNEGSKA come from the germline V gene (reference sequence). CDR3 length: 14 residues.

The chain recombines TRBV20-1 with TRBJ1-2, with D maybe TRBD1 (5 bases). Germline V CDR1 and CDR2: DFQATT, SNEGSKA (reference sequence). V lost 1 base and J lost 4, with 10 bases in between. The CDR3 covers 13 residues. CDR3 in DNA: TGCAGTGCTAGAGCACCGGGGGTCTATGGCTACACCTTC. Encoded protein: CSARAPGVYGYTF.

The CDR3, as DNA: TGTGCCAGCAAAGGTACCGTGGGGCAGTACTTC. Amino acid sequence: CASKGTVGQYF. The chain recombines TRBV25-1 with TRBJ2-7; D unresolved. CDR1 MGHDK and CDR2 SYGVNS come from the germline V gene. The CDR3 runs to 11 residues. V was cut by 7 bases and J by 9 bases, with 13 bases left in between.

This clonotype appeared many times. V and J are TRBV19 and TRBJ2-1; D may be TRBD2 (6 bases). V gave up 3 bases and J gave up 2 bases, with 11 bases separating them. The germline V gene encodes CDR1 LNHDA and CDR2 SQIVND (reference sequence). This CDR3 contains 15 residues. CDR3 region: CASSIGSGAYNEQFF. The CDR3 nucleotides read TGTGCCAGTAGTATCGGGAGCGGCGCCTACAATGAGCAGTTCTTC.

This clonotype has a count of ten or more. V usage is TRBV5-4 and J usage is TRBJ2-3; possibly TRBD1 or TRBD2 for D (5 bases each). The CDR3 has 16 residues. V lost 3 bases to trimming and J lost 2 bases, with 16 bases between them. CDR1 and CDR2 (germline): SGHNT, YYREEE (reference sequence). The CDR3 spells CASSSPGARDTDTQYF. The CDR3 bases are TGTGCCAGCAGCTCACCCGGGGCCAGGGACACAGATACGCAGTATTTT.

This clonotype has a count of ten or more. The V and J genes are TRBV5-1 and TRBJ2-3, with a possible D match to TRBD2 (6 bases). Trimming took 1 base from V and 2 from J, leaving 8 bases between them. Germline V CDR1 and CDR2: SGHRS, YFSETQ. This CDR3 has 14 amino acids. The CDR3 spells CASSLSGPTDTQYF. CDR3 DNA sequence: TGCGCCAGCAGCTTGAGCGGGCCCACAGATACGCAGTATTTT.

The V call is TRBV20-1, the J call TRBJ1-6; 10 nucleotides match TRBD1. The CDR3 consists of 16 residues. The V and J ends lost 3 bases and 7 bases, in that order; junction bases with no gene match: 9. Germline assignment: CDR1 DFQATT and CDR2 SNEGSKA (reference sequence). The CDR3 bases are TGCAGTGCTAGGGGCGGCAAGACAGGGGGCAATTCACCCCTCCACTTT. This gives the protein CSARGGKTGGNSPLHF.

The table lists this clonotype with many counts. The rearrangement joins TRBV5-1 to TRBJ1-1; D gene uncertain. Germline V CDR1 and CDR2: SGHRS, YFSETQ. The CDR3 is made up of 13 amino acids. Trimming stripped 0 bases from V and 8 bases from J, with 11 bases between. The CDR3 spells CASSLEAGSEAFF. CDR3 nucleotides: TGCGCCAGCAGCTTGGAGGCGGGATCGGAAGCTTTCTTT.

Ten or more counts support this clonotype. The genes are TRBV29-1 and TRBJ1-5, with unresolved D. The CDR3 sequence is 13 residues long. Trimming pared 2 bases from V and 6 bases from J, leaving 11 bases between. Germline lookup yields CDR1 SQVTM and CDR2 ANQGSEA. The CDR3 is CSVEMRPGQPQHF. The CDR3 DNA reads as TGCAGCGTTGAAATGAGGCCAGGTCAGCCCCAGCATTTT. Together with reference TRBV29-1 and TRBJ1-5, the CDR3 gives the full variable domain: SAVISQKPSRDICQRGTSLTIQCQVDSQVTMMFWYRQQPGQSLTLIATANQGSEATYESGFVIDKFPISRPNLTFSTLTVSNMSPEDSSIYLCSVEMRPGQPQHFGDGTRLSIL.

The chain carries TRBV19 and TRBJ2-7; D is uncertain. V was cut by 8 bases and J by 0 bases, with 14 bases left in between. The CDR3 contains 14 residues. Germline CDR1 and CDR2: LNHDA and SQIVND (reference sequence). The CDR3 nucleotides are TGTGCCAGTGCACACCCCAGTACCTCCTACGAGCAGTACTTC. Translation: CASAHPSTSYEQYF.

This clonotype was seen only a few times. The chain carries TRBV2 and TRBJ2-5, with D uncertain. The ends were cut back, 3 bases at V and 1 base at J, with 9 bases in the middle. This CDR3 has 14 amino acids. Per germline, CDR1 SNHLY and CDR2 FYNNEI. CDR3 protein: CASSDSAIQETQYF. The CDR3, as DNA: TGTGCCAGCAGTGATTCAGCCATCCAAGAGACCCAGTACTTC.

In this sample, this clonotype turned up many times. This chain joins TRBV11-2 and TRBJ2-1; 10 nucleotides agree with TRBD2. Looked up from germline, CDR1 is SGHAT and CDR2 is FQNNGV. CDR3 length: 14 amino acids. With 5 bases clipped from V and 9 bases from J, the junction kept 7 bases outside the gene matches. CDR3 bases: TGTGCCAGCAGCCCACCTAGCGGGAGTGGTGAGCAGTTCTTC. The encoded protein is CASSPPSGSGEQFF.

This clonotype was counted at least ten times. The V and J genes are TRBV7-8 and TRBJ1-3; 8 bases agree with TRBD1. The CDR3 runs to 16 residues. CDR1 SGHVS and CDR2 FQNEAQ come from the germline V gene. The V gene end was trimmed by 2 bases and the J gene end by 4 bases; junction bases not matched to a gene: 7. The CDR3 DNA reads TGTGCCAGCAGCTTATACAGGGGGAAGAGCGGAAACACCATATATTTT. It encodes CASSLYRGKSGNTIYF.